The next 9 T cell receptor beta chains were all read from a single sample in a study of blood T cell repertoires in COVID-19. TCRdb keeps only in-frame clones here, not all; method: immunoSEQ multiplex PCR. Found here are about 270,000 clones, approximately 87% of them singletons; the top ten hold roughly 8.6%. Specimen: peripheral blood. Receptor source: a human donor in a cohort sampled during active COVID-19.

The V gene is TRBV7-3, the J gene TRBJ2-7; TRBD2 matches at 9 bases. Germline V gene lookup returns CDR1 SGHTA and CDR2 FQGTGA. After removal of 0 bases from V and 6 bases from J, the junction contained 15 bases not matched to a gene. The CDR3 consists of 18 residues. CDR3 residues: CASSLTGRVAGVVIEQYF. CDR3 DNA sequence: TGTGCCAGCAGCTTAACGGGGAGGGTAGCGGGAGTCGTTATCGAGCAGTACTTC. Supplemented by reference TRBV7-3 and TRBJ2-7, the full variable domain reads GAGVSQTPSNKVTEKGKYVELRCDPISGHTALYWYRQSLGQGPEFLIYFQGTGAADDSGLPNDRFFAVRPEGSVSTLKIQRTERGDSAVYLCASSLTGRVAGVVIEQYFGPGTRLTVT.

The chain combines TRBV4-3 with TRBJ2-7; D call uncertain. Germline loops: CDR1 LGHNA, CDR2 YSLEER. Trimming left V 1 base short and J 0 bases short, with 13 bases between. This CDR3 region has 16 residues. CDR3 in DNA: TGCGCCAGCAGCCAAGTGCACAGTAGTCTCTCCTACGAGCAGTACTTC. As protein: CASSQVHSSLSYEQYF.

This clone came up once. This chain uses TRBV6-5 with TRBJ1-6; 9 nucleotides line up with TRBD1. CDR1 is MNHEY, CDR2 SVGAGI, per germline. The CDR3 is 15 residues long. V shed 7 bases and J 9 bases; nucleotides not matched to a gene: 10. CDR3 in amino acids: CASTQDRGYGSPLHF. The DNA of the CDR3 is TGTGCCAGCACTCAGGACAGGGGATATGGTTCACCCCTCCACTTT.

The chain employs TRBV2 and TRBJ2-7, with 11 bases aligning to TRBD2. Looked up from germline, CDR1 is SNHLY and CDR2 is FYNNEI. The CDR3 has 16 residues. The ends lost 4 bases at V and 1 base at J; junction bases unmatched: 6. In nucleotides, the CDR3 is TGTGCCAGCAGTGGGGTTCTAGCGGGAGGATCCTACGAGCAGTACTTC. This codes for CASSGVLAGGSYEQYF.

V usage is TRBV2 and J usage is TRBJ1-4, with D uncertain. The germline V and J ends were trimmed by 1 base and 15 bases, with 12 bases remaining between them. Germline lookup yields CDR1 SNHLY and CDR2 FYNNEI. The CDR3 spans 12 residues. The CDR3 sequence: CASSEEPRVVFF. The CDR3 bases are TGTGCCAGCAGTGAAGAGCCGAGGGTGGTGTTTTTT.

The V and J genes are TRBV7-9 and TRBJ2-7; D possibly corresponds to TRBD1 (6 bases). The CDR3 totals 14 residues. Germline loops: CDR1 SEHNR, CDR2 FQNEAQ (reference sequence). V dropped 5 bases and J dropped 3 bases, with 14 bases sitting between them. The CDR3 loop is CASSPRQVRYEQYF. The CDR3 DNA is TGTGCCAGCAGCCCTAGACAGGTTCGCTACGAGCAGTACTTC.

This clone was detected only a few times. V and J are TRBV3-1 (or the pseudogene TRBV3-2) and TRBJ1-2, with TRBD1 matching over 7 bases. This CDR3 spans 14 amino acids. Trimming at V came to 1 base and at J to 8 bases, leaving 7 bases not matched to a gene. Germline CDR1 reads LGHDT; CDR2 reads YNNKEL (reference sequence). The CDR3 DNA reads as TGTGCCAGCAGCCAAGGCGTTACAGGGGTCGGCTACACCTTC. It yields the protein CASSQGVTGVGYTF.

The CDR3 sequence: CAWNVGDRGLGIYNSPLHF. The CDR3 DNA sequence: TGTGCCTGGAACGTGGGGGACAGGGGGCTCGGGATCTATAATTCACCCCTCCACTTT. The chain joins TRBV30 to TRBJ1-6, with 12 bases that match TRBD1. V dropped 4 bases and J dropped 3; count of bases not matched to a gene: 13. Germline V gene sequence: CDR1 GTSNPN, CDR2 SVGIG (reference sequence). The CDR3 runs to 19 residues.

V and J are TRBV5-8 and TRBJ1-2; the D is unclear. Between the trimmed V and J ends, which lost 4 bases and 0 bases, there was a span of 16 bases. This CDR3 spans 16 amino acids. The germline V gene encodes CDR1 SGHTS and CDR2 YDEGEE. CDR3 DNA sequence: TGTGCCAGCAGCCCGGAGCCGGCGACCGCTAACTATGGCTACACCTTC. Translating it yields CASSPEPATANYGYTF.